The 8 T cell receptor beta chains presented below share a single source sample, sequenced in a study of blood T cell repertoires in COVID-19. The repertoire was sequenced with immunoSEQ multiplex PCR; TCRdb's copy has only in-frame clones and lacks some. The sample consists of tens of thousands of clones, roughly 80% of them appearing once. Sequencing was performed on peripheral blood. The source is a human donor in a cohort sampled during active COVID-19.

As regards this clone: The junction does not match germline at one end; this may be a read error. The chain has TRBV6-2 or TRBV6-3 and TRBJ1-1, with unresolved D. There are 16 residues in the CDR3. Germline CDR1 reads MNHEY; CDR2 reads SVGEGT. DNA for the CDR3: TGTGCCAGCATTTACGGTAGTGAGGCGAAGAACACTGAAGCTTTCTTT. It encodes CASIYGSEAKNTEAFF.

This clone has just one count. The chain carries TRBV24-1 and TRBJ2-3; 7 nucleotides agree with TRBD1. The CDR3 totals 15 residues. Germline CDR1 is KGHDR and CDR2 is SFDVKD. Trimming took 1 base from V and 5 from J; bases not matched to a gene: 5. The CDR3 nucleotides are TGTGCCACCAGTGATTTTTTACAGGGGAAAGATACGCAGTATTTT. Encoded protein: CATSDFLQGKDTQYF.

The CDR3 DNA is TGTGCCAGCAGCTCCCGAGCGGGAGGCGCGCCTTACGAGCAGTACTTC. Protein sequence: CASSSRAGGAPYEQYF. The genes are TRBV28 and TRBJ2-7; 9 positions agree with TRBD2. Unmatched junction bases numbered 13, after V lost 6 bases and J lost 4 bases. CDR3 size: 16 residues. Per germline, CDR1 MDHEN and CDR2 SYDVKM.

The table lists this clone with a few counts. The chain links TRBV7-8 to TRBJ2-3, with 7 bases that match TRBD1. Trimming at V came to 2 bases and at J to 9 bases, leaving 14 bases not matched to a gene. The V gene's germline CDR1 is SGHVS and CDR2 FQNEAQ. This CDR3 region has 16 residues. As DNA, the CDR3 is TGTGCCAGCAGCTTAAGTTGGACAGGTAAAGGCTCGACGCAGTATTTT. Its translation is CASSLSWTGKGSTQYF. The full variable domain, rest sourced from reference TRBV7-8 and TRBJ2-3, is GAGVSQSPRYKVAKRGQDVALRCDPISGHVSLFWYQQALGQGPEFLTYFQNEAQLDKSGLPSDRFFAERPEGSVSTLKIQRTQQEDSAVYLCASSLSWTGKGSTQYFGPGTRLTVL.

DNA of the CDR3: TGTGCCAGCAGTTTTAGATTCTTGGGACAGGGTAGTATTGGGTTCTACGAGCAGTACTTC. This codes for CASSFRFLGQGSIGFYEQYF. This chain connects TRBV28 to TRBJ2-7; 9 nucleotides line up with TRBD1. Trimming removed 3 bases from V and 3 bases from J; junction bases left unmatched: 21. The CDR3 length is 20 residues. Germline values: CDR1 MDHEN, CDR2 SYDVKM.

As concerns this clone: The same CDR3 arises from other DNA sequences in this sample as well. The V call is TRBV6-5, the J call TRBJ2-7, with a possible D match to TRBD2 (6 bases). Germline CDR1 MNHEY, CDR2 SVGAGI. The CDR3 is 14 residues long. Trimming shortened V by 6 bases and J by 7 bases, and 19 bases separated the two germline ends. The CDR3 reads CASSNGLSVEEQYF. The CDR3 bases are TGTGCCAGCAGCAACGGACTATCCGTGGAAGAGCAGTACTTC.

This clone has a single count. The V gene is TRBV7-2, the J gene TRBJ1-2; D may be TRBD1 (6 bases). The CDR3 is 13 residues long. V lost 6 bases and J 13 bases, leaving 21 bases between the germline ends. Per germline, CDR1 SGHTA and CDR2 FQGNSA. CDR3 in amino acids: CASSFEINRESTF. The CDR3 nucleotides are TGTGCCAGCAGTTTCGAGATCAACAGGGAGAGCACCTTC. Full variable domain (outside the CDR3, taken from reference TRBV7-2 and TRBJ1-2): GAGVSQSPSNKVTEKGKDVELRCDPISGHTALYWYRQSLGQGLEFLIYFQGNSAPDKSGLPSDRFSAERTGGSVSTLTIQRTQQEDSAVYLCASSFEINRESTFGSGTRLTVV.

CDR3 sequence reads: CASSLSRVTTQYF. CDR3 bases: TGTGCCAGCAGTTTAAGCAGGGTGACGACCCAGTACTTC. This chain connects TRBV27 to TRBJ2-5, with a possible D match to TRBD1 (5 bases). The CDR3 has 13 residues. Between the trimmed V and J ends, which lost 2 bases and 7 bases, there was a span of 11 bases. Germline CDR1 MNHEY, CDR2 SMNVEV (reference sequence).